This T cell receptor beta chain was obtained from a study of blood T cells in healthy people across ages. Findings and limits, study-wide: Fewer expanded clones and more diversity marked long-lived versus aged donors.

A sample-barcoded 5' primer and a J-beta primer mix were used in a second PCR of roughly 6 to 12 cycles. MiXCR, applied by TCRdb to the 5' RACE reads, yields one record per CDR3 protein. The sample has over 1,300,000 distinct CDR3 sequences, 55% to 75% seen once; the top ten hold 5% to 7%. Worth noting for this clonotype: The antigen remains unidentified.

This TCR was sampled from a man between 18 and 29 years old in good health. Sequenced sample: blood.

CDR3 loop: CASSEITEAFF. DNA for the CDR3: TGTGCCAGCAGTGAGATCACTGAAGCTTTCTTT. V and J are TRBV2 and TRBJ1-1; D ambiguous. Germline V CDR1 and CDR2: SNHLY, FYNNEI. This CDR3 region has 11 residues. V was clipped by 3 bases and J by 4 bases, with 3 bases between them. The whole variable domain, remainder taken from reference TRBV2 and TRBJ1-1, is EPEVTQTPSHQVTQMGQEVILRCVPISNHLYFYWYRQILGQKVEFLVSFYNNEISEKSEIFDDQFSVERPDGSNFTLKIRSTKLEDSAMYFCASSEITEAFFGQGTRLTVV.